This T cell receptor (beta chain) was captured in a study of blood T cell repertoires in COVID-19. In the study overall: In each case, the material was cDNA or gDNA derived from T cells, B-cell-depleted T cells, or PBMCs.

V dropped 4 bases and J dropped 4 bases, with 16 bases sitting between them. CDR3 length: 15 residues. Germline lookup yields CDR1 LNHDA and CDR2 SQIVND (reference sequence). Measured with immunoSEQ multiplex PCR; TCRdb has only the in-frame clones, and not every one. The sample holds about 120,000 clones, 65% to 90% seen once. This chain joins TRBV19 and TRBJ1-1, with D maybe TRBD1 (6 bases). The receptor's source is a man at least 80 years old with acute or convalescent COVID-19. The source material was peripheral blood. The CDR3 is CASSTMGGAGTEAFF. The CDR3 nucleotides are TGTGCCAGTAGTACGATGGGGGGGGCCGGCACTGAAGCTTTCTTT.